What follows are 20 T cell receptor beta chains derived from one specimen sequenced in a study of early T cells in non-severe SARS-CoV-2 infection. TCRdb reanalysed the 5' RACE reads using MiXCR and keeps one entry per CDR3 protein. Of roughly 70,000 distinct CDR3 sequences in the sample, roughly 18% were seen once. This material consisted of whole blood, taken at baseline. These TCRs come from an adult who was a healthcare worker with PCR-confirmed SARS-CoV-2 infection or an uninfected control (not recorded which).

The chain employs TRBV25-1 and TRBJ2-5, with D possibly being TRBD2 (6 bases). The V end was cut by 6 bases, the J end by 3 bases, with 11 bases between. The CDR3 length is 13 residues. Germline-derived CDR1 and CDR2 are MGHDK and SYGVNS. DNA for the CDR3: TGTGCCAGCAGCTCGGGGGAGAAAGAGACCCAGTACTTC. Protein: CASSSGEKETQYF. Based on the CDR3 plus reference TRBV25-1 and TRBJ2-5, the full variable domain is EADIYQTPRYLVIGTGKKITLECSQTMGHDKMYWYQQDPGMELHLIHYSYGVNSTEKGDLSSESTVSRIRTEHFPLTLESARPSHTSQYLCASSSGEKETQYFGPGTRLLVL.

This sequence joins TRBV28 and TRBJ2-1, with TRBD2 matching over 7 bases. Germline V gene data show CDR1 as MDHEN and CDR2 as SYDVKM. Unmatched junction bases numbered 8, after V lost 5 bases and J lost 4 bases. The CDR3 runs to 15 residues. The chain's CDR3 is CASSMSGGLYNEQFF. CDR3 nucleotide sequence: TGTGCCAGCAGTATGTCGGGGGGACTATACAATGAGCAGTTCTTC.

The J gene is TRBJ1-5, the V gene TRBV24-1; no reliable D call. The CDR3 loop spans 12 amino acids. V lost 4 bases and J lost 5, with 5 bases in between. CDR1 and CDR2 from the germline V gene are KGHDR and SFDVKD. The CDR3 protein is CATSDTYQPQHF. In DNA form, the CDR3 reads TGTGCCACCAGTGACACATATCAGCCCCAGCATTTT.

This clonotype has ten or more counts. This chain links TRBV20-1 with TRBJ2-3, with D possibly TRBD2 on 5 matching bases. Trimming cost V 5 bases and J 0 bases, with 15 bases left between them. Germline lookup yields CDR1 DFQATT and CDR2 SNEGSKA (reference sequence). There are 15 residues in the CDR3. CDR3: CSARRSGPSTDTQYF. CDR3 bases: TGCAGTGCTCGGCGGAGCGGTCCTAGCACAGATACGCAGTATTTT.

This clonotype has more than one count but fewer than ten. The chain joins TRBV6-2 or TRBV6-3 to TRBJ1-1, with D uncertain. Trimming shortened V by 7 bases and J by 1 base, and 16 bases separated the two germline ends. Per the germline V gene, CDR1 is MNHEY and CDR2 is SVGEGT. The CDR3 consists of 15 residues. CDR3: CASTWEGTRNTEAFF. The CDR3 coding sequence is TGTGCCAGCACCTGGGAAGGTACTAGGAACACTGAAGCTTTCTTT.

Only a few counts were recorded for this clonotype. V is TRBV14 and J is TRBJ1-2; no clear D. Looked up from germline, CDR1 is SGHDN and CDR2 is FVKESK. Trimming took 4 bases from V and 7 from J, leaving 13 bases between them. The CDR3 length is 13 residues. Written as DNA, the CDR3 is TGTGCCAGCAGCCCGCAAGTCCTTGGTGGCTACACCTTC. Amino acids: CASSPQVLGGYTF.

The J gene is TRBJ2-3, the V gene TRBV7-2; 10 bases fit TRBD2. The CDR3 extends over 15 amino acids. Germline loops: CDR1 SGHTA, CDR2 FQGNSA. The V and J ends lost 1 base and 4 bases, in that order; junction bases with no gene match: 2. Here the CDR3 reads CASSLVTSGADTQYF. DNA for the CDR3: TGTGCCAGCAGCTTAGTAACTAGCGGGGCAGATACGCAGTATTTT.

This clonotype was recorded a few times. V and J are TRBV20-1 and TRBJ2-1; 12 bases agree with TRBD2. This CDR3 spans 14 amino acids. The V segment lost 0 bases and the J segment 9 bases; nucleotides outside the gene matches: 3. CDR1 is DFQATT, CDR2 SNEGSKA, per germline (reference sequence). CDR3: CSARDTSGGREQFF. The CDR3 DNA follows: TGCAGTGCTAGAGATACTAGCGGGGGGCGTGAGCAGTTCTTC.

The chain is built from TRBV20-1 and TRBJ2-5; TRBD1 matches 8 bases. In germline, CDR1 is DFQATT, CDR2 SNEGSKA (reference sequence). Trimming removed 6 bases from V and 6 bases from J; junction bases left unmatched: 15. The CDR3 has 15 amino acids. For the CDR3, the DNA is TGCAGTGCCCCCGACAGGGGCGGTCAAAAGAAGACCCAGTACTTC. Translation: CSAPDRGGQKKTQYF.

In this sample, this clonotype turned up many times. V usage is TRBV7-6 and J usage is TRBJ1-4, with D unresolved. This CDR3 is built from 11 residues. The germline V gene encodes CDR1 SGHVS and CDR2 FNYEAQ. Trimming took off 2 bases at V and 5 bases at J, with 0 bases between the two ends. CDR3 in amino acids: CASSLNEKLFF. CDR3 in DNA: TGTGCCAGCAGCTTAAATGAAAAACTGTTTTTT.

This clonotype was counted ten times or more. The rearrangement links TRBV9 to TRBJ1-2, with D unclear. The CDR3 runs to 13 residues. Germline values: CDR1 SGDLS, CDR2 YYNGEE. V gave up 0 bases and J gave up 1 base, with 4 bases separating them. CDR3 nucleotide sequence: TGTGCCAGCAGCGTAGCGGATAACTATGGCTACACCTTC. It translates to CASSVADNYGYTF.

This clonotype has just a few counts. This chain joins TRBV12-3 or TRBV12-4 and TRBJ2-1; D is perhaps TRBD1 or TRBD2 (5 bases each). Trimming shortened V by 5 bases and J by 6 bases, and 14 bases separated the two germline ends. The CDR3 is 14 amino acids. CDR3 nucleotides: TGTGCCAGCAGTCGGGACCGACACTCCAATGAGCAGTTCTTC. Amino acid sequence: CASSRDRHSNEQFF.

There are a few counts of this clonotype. The chain has TRBV5-6 and TRBJ1-5; no reliable D call. Germline assignment: CDR1 SGHDT and CDR2 YYEEEE. The CDR3 length is 15 residues. Deletions cut 4 bases from V and 1 base from J, with 12 bases between. CDR3 sequence reads: CASSRGGMSNQPQHF. CDR3 DNA: TGTGCCAGCAGCCGGGGAGGGATGAGCAATCAGCCCCAGCATTTT.

This sequence joins TRBV18 and TRBJ2-3; 8 bases are shared with TRBD1. V dropped 1 base and J dropped 3; count of bases not matched to a gene: 6. CDR1 and CDR2 from the germline V gene are KGHSH and LQKENI. This CDR3 is 16 amino acids long. In nucleotides, the CDR3 is TGTGCCAGCTCACCACTGTCAGGGGGCGATACAGATACGCAGTATTTT. As protein: CASSPLSGGDTDTQYF.

This clonotype was observed a handful of times. V is TRBV12-3 or TRBV12-4 and J is TRBJ2-1; D perhaps matches TRBD2 (5 bases). V gave up 5 bases and J gave up 3 bases, with 17 bases separating them. The CDR3 is 16 amino acids. CDR3 DNA sequence: TGTGCCAGCAGTATGGACTCCGGGATTTACTACAATGAGCAGTTCTTC. Encoded protein: CASSMDSGIYYNEQFF.

The chain combines TRBV29-1 with TRBJ2-7, with D tentatively TRBD1 (7 bases). Deletions cut 2 bases from V and 12 bases from J, with 14 bases between. The CDR3 runs 11 residues. Germline loops: CDR1 SQVTM, CDR2 ANQGSEA. The CDR3 here is CSVEWRDRTYF. CDR3 bases: TGCAGCGTTGAATGGAGGGACAGAACGTACTTC.

The chain couples TRBV6-4 to TRBJ2-1, with a weak D call TRBD2 (6 bases). Germline V gives CDR1 MRHNA, CDR2 SNTAGT. V lost 0 bases, J lost 5 bases, and 11 bases lay in between. The CDR3 loop spans 15 amino acids. Here the CDR3 reads CASSDSLAKNNEQFF. For the CDR3, the DNA is TGTGCCAGCAGTGACTCCCTAGCGAAGAACAATGAGCAGTTCTTC.

The V and J genes are TRBV2 and TRBJ2-2; no clear D gene. The CDR3 is made up of 14 amino acids. Trimming took 1 base from V and 3 from J, leaving 6 bases between them. Germline lookup yields CDR1 SNHLY and CDR2 FYNNEI. CDR3: CASSEVLHTGELFF. The CDR3 DNA reads TGTGCCAGCAGTGAAGTTCTCCACACCGGGGAGCTGTTTTTT. The variable domain in full, completed from reference TRBV2 and TRBJ2-2, reads EPEVTQTPSHQVTQMGQEVILRCVPISNHLYFYWYRQILGQKVEFLVSFYNNEISEKSEIFDDQFSVERPDGSNFTLKIRSTKLEDSAMYFCASSEVLHTGELFFGEGSRLTVL.

CDR3: CASSSGTSGDTQYF. The CDR3 coding sequence is TGTGCCAGCAGCTCCGGGACCTCTGGAGATACGCAGTATTTT. The chain couples TRBV5-6 to TRBJ2-3; D assignment may be TRBD1 or TRBD2 (5 bases each). Germline assignment: CDR1 SGHDT and CDR2 YYEEEE. V gave up 3 bases and J gave up 5 bases, with 13 bases separating them. The CDR3 length is 14 residues.

This clonotype was observed a handful of times. The germline gene is not matched at one end of the junction; a read error may be the cause. Here the CDR3 reads CASSPEELGRRNTEVFF. Written as DNA, the CDR3 is TGTGCCAGCTCACCCGAGGAGCTGGGACGGAGGAACACTGAAGTTTTCTTT. V is TRBV18 and J is TRBJ1-1; TRBD1 might be the D (5 bases). Germline CDR1 KGHSH, CDR2 LQKENI. CDR3 size: 17 residues.